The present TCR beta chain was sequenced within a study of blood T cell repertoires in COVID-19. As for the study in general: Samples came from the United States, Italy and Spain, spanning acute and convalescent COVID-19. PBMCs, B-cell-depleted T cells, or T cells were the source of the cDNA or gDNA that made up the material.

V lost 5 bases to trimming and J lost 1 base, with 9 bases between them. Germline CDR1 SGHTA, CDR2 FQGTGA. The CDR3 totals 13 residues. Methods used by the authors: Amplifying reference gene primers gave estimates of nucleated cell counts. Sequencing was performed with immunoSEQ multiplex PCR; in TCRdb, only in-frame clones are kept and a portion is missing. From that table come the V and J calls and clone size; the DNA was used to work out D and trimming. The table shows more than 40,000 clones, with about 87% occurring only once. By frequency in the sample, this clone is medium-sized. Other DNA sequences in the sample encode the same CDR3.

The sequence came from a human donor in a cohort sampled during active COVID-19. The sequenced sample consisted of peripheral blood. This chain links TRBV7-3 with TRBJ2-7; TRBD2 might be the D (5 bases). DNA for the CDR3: TGTGCCAGCAGCCCGAGCGGATCCTACGAGCAGTACTTC. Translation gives CASSPSGSYEQYF.